The 3 T cell receptor beta chains listed next were all sequenced from one sample in a study of cytomegalovirus exposure and HLA in healthy donors (dated by TCRdb to about 2017). The library relied on the immunoSEQ multiplex PCR assay. For the multiplex PCR, a mixture combining 60 forward primers for TCR Vbeta segments and 13 reverse primers for TCR Jbeta segments was used. This is the immuneACCESS table as TCRdb keeps it, with only in-frame sequences that have V and J called. A part of the clones is gone; compared with another copy, unresolved V genes explain less than half, and the rest is unexplained. A total of 110,000 to 150,000 clones appear in this sample, about 80% of them only once. Around 4.1% of the sample is held by the ten biggest clonotypes. The sample consisted of PBMCs. The origin of the receptors is a man aged 40-49 years in good health and CMV-seronegative.

This clone has a handful of counts. The chain has TRBV6-5 and TRBJ1-5; 9 bases align to TRBD1. The length of the CDR3 is 14 residues. Germline assignment: CDR1 MNHEY and CDR2 SVGAGI. V lost 5 bases to trimming and J lost 4 bases; unmatched junction nucleotides: 3. CDR3 DNA: TGTGCCAGCAGTCGAGGACAGGGGAATCAGCCCCAGCATTTT. Translation: CASSRGQGNQPQHF.

The rearrangement uses TRBV6-5 and TRBJ2-7; 7 bases align to TRBD2. Per germline, CDR1 MNHEY and CDR2 SVGAGI. This CDR3 contains 14 residues. V was pared by 2 bases and J by 6 bases, with 7 bases of the junction left unmatched. The CDR3: CASSYMVGEGEQYF. CDR3 nucleotide sequence: TGTGCCAGCAGTTACATGGTGGGGGAGGGCGAGCAGTACTTC.

The chain uses TRBV5-1 and TRBJ1-2; 7 nucleotides align to TRBD1. The CDR3 has 14 amino acids. Germline V gene lookup returns CDR1 SGHRS and CDR2 YFSETQ. V trimming: 4 bases; J trimming: 2 bases; junction bases outside the gene matches: 5. The CDR3 DNA reads TGCGCCAGCAGCCGACAGGGTGAGAACTATGGCTACACCTTC. This gives the protein CASSRQGENYGYTF.